Shown below are 25 T cell receptor beta chains from a single sample sequenced in a study of blood T cell repertoires in COVID-19. This table comes from immunoSEQ multiplex PCR, and its TCRdb copy is limited to in-frame clones, with some not included. The profile covers just over 250,000 clones, with roughly 86% appearing a single time and 2% to 3% taken by the ten largest. Source material: peripheral blood. These receptors all stem from a woman between 45 and 65 years old with acute or convalescent COVID-19.

This chain links TRBV7-2 with TRBJ2-5; 15 nucleotides line up with TRBD2. The CDR3 loop spans 18 amino acids. The ends lost 5 bases at V and 4 bases at J; junction bases unmatched: 11. Germline-derived CDR1 and CDR2 are SGHTA and FQGNSA. The chain's CDR3 is CASSGRTSGRAIGETQYF. DNA for the CDR3: TGTGCCAGCAGCGGGCGGACTAGCGGGAGGGCCATCGGAGAGACCCAGTACTTC. Variable domain in full (rest from reference TRBV7-2 and TRBJ2-5): GAGVSQSPSNKVTEKGKDVELRCDPISGHTALYWYRQSLGQGLEFLIYFQGNSAPDKSGLPSDRFSAERTGGSVSTLTIQRTQQEDSAVYLCASSGRTSGRAIGETQYFGPGTRLLVL.

The V gene is TRBV7-2, the J gene TRBJ1-3; D gene unclear. Germline V CDR1 and CDR2: SGHTA, FQGNSA. The CDR3 runs 17 residues. V was pared by 1 base and J by 0 bases, with 13 bases between. DNA for the CDR3: TGTGCCAGCAGCTTAGGCCCGGGATCCTACTCTGGAAACACCATATATTTT. It encodes CASSLGPGSYSGNTIYF.

The chain uses TRBV3-1 (or the pseudogene TRBV3-2) and TRBJ1-1, with TRBD1 identical over 8 bases. There are 13 residues in the CDR3. The ends lost 0 bases at V and 7 bases at J; junction bases unmatched: 1. Germline CDR1 and CDR2: LGHDT and YNNKEL (reference sequence). For the CDR3, the DNA is TGTGCCAGCAGCCAAGAAGGGACAGGTGAAGCTTTCTTT. Protein: CASSQEGTGEAFF.

CDR3 region: CASSPQEELNTEAFF. CDR3 coding DNA: TGTGCCAGCTCACCCCAGGAAGAATTGAACACTGAAGCTTTCTTT. This sequence joins TRBV18 and TRBJ1-1; D is ambiguous. The CDR3 totals 15 residues. V lost 3 bases, J lost 0 bases, and 11 bases lay in between. The germline V gene encodes CDR1 KGHSH and CDR2 LQKENI. Full variable domain (outside the CDR3, taken from reference TRBV18 and TRBJ1-1): NAGVMQNPRHLVRRRGQEARLRCSPMKGHSHVYWYRQLPEEGLKFMVYLQKENIIDESGMPKERFSAEFPKEGPSILRIQQVVRGDSAAYFCASSPQEELNTEAFFGQGTRLTVV.

The chain joins TRBV5-1 to TRBJ1-3; perhaps TRBD1 as D (5 bases). CDR3 length equals 14 residues. The V gene lost 3 bases and the J gene lost 7 bases, with 14 bases spanning the gap. Germline lookup yields CDR1 SGHRS and CDR2 YFSETQ. DNA of the CDR3: TGCGCCAGCAGCTCCGGGACTCCCGGGAACACCATATATTTT. Residues: CASSSGTPGNTIYF.

The rearrangement links TRBV10-3 to TRBJ1-3; perhaps TRBD1 as D (6 bases). The ends were cut back, 1 base at V and 0 bases at J, with 10 bases in the middle. Germline loops: CDR1 ENHRY, CDR2 SYGVKD. The CDR3 runs 16 residues. Written as DNA, the CDR3 is TGTGCCATCAGTGAGTGGGACACCCGCTCTGGAAACACCATATATTTT. This codes for CAISEWDTRSGNTIYF.

CDR3 protein: CASRPYSNEAFF. CDR3 nucleotide sequence: TGTGCCAGCAGACCTTACAGTAATGAAGCTTTCTTT. The rearrangement links TRBV2 to TRBJ1-1, with unresolved D. V dropped 6 bases and J dropped 7 bases, with 12 bases sitting between them. Looked up from germline, CDR1 is SNHLY and CDR2 is FYNNEI. The CDR3 totals 12 residues. Full variable domain (missing parts from reference TRBV2 and TRBJ1-1): EPEVTQTPSHQVTQMGQEVILRCVPISNHLYFYWYRQILGQKVEFLVSFYNNEISEKSEIFDDQFSVERPDGSNFTLKIRSTKLEDSAMYFCASRPYSNEAFFGQGTRLTVV.

The rearrangement links TRBV6-2 or TRBV6-3 to TRBJ2-3; TRBD2 agrees at 10 bases. With 2 bases clipped from V and 4 bases from J, the junction kept 6 bases outside the gene matches. Germline values: CDR1 MNHEY, CDR2 SVGEGT. This CDR3 spans 16 amino acids. The CDR3 DNA reads TGTGCCAGCAGTTACGGAGCGGGAGGGCTGTCAGATACGCAGTATTTT. As protein: CASSYGAGGLSDTQYF.

This clone was found once. This chain links TRBV18 with TRBJ1-5; a possible D gene is TRBD1 (6 bases). The CDR3 spans 18 residues. Germline CDR1 is KGHSH and CDR2 is LQKENI. Trimming shortened V by 2 bases and J by 0 bases, and 17 bases separated the two germline ends. CDR3 coding DNA: TGTGCCAGCTCACCATTTAGGGGGATGGAATATAGCAATCAGCCCCAGCATTTT. Amino acids: CASSPFRGMEYSNQPQHF.

This clone was observed once. One end of the junction varies from germline; a read error may be responsible. V and J are TRBV4-3 and TRBJ1-6; tentatively, D is TRBD1 (5 bases). Germline V lookup: CDR1 LGHNA, CDR2 YSLEER. The CDR3 is made up of 15 amino acids. The CDR3, as DNA: TGCGCCAGCAGCCTCCGGGGGGTTAATAATTCACCCCTTCACTTT. Protein sequence: CASSLRGVNNSPLHF.

The chain couples TRBV25-1 to TRBJ2-1, with 14 nucleotides matching TRBD2. Losses at the gene ends were 4 bases for V and 8 bases for J; bases not matched to a gene: 7. CDR1 and CDR2 (germline): MGHDK, SYGVNS. CDR3 size: 16 residues. For the CDR3, the DNA is TGTGCCAGCAGTGCCGCCGGGACTAGCGGGAGCTATGAGCAGTTCTTC. Its translation: CASSAAGTSGSYEQFF.

DNA of the CDR3: TGCGCCAGCAGCAGCTCGACAGGGGCCCCCGGGGAGCTGTTTTTT. This encodes CASSSSTGAPGELFF. The V and J genes are TRBV5-1 and TRBJ2-2; 8 bases agree with TRBD1. V shed 4 bases and J 6 bases; nucleotides not matched to a gene: 8. Per germline, CDR1 SGHRS and CDR2 YFSETQ. The CDR3 totals 15 residues. Together with reference TRBV5-1 and TRBJ2-2, the CDR3 gives the full variable domain: KAGVTQTPRYLIKTRGQQVTLSCSPISGHRSVSWYQQTPGQGLQFLFEYFSETQRNKGNFPGRFSGRQFSNSRSEMNVSTLELGDSALYLCASSSSTGAPGELFFGEGSRLTVL.

The count of this clone is one. J is TRBJ2-7 and V is TRBV30; the match to TRBD1 covers 7 bases. From germline, CDR1 is GTSNPN and CDR2 SVGIG (reference sequence). The CDR3 is 15 residues long. V lost 0 bases to trimming and J lost 3 bases; unmatched junction nucleotides: 8. In DNA, the CDR3 is TGTGCCTGGAGTGTAAAGGGGGCCATGAGCTACGAGCAGTACTTC. Amino acids: CAWSVKGAMSYEQYF. The variable domain in full, completed from reference TRBV30 and TRBJ2-7, reads SQTIHQWPATLVQPVGSPLSLECTVEGTSNPNLYWYRQAAGRGLQLLFYSVGIGQISSEVPQNLSASRPQDRQFILSSKKLLLSDSGFYLCAWSVKGAMSYEQYFGPGTRLTVT.

This chain links TRBV5-1 with TRBJ2-7; 8 bases map to TRBD1. From germline, CDR1 is SGHRS and CDR2 YFSETQ. With V trimmed by 4 bases and J by 1 base, 4 bases remained unmatched. The CDR3 extends over 14 amino acids. This CDR3 is CASSDGTGSYEQYF. The CDR3 nucleotides are TGCGCCAGCAGCGACGGGACAGGATCCTACGAGCAGTACTTC.

The chain combines TRBV18 with TRBJ1-1; the D gene is possibly TRBD1 (6 bases). This CDR3 has 14 amino acids. V was pared by 0 bases and J by 4 bases, with 9 bases between. Germline values: CDR1 KGHSH, CDR2 LQKENI. CDR3 sequence reads: CASSPPSRGTEAFF. The CDR3 DNA is TGTGCCAGCTCACCACCGTCCAGGGGCACTGAAGCTTTCTTT. Complete variable domain (other parts from reference TRBV18 and TRBJ1-1): NAGVMQNPRHLVRRRGQEARLRCSPMKGHSHVYWYRQLPEEGLKFMVYLQKENIIDESGMPKERFSAEFPKEGPSILRIQQVVRGDSAAYFCASSPPSRGTEAFFGQGTRLTVV.

V is TRBV20-1 and J is TRBJ2-7, with D perhaps matching TRBD1 (5 bases). There are 11 residues in the CDR3. V lost 5 bases and J lost 8, with 13 bases in between. Germline-derived CDR1 and CDR2 are DFQATT and SNEGSKA (reference sequence). The CDR3 region has the DNA TGCAGTGCTCGACAGACCACTAAGCAGTACTTC. Its translation: CSARQTTKQYF.

The gene calls are TRBV7-8 and TRBJ2-7; D ambiguous. This CDR3 has 13 residues. V shed 1 base and J shed 6 bases, with 10 bases lying between them. CDR1 is SGHVS, CDR2 FQNEAQ, per germline. The CDR3: CASSLVSFVEQYF. CDR3 bases: TGTGCCAGCAGCTTAGTTAGCTTTGTCGAGCAGTACTTC.

The chain combines TRBV19 with TRBJ1-2, with TRBD1 as a possible D gene (5 bases). Germline lookup yields CDR1 LNHDA and CDR2 SQIVND (reference sequence). The V and J ends lost 5 bases and 2 bases respectively, with 12 bases between them. The CDR3 contains 14 residues. The CDR3 reads CASSSGTQNYGYTF. For the CDR3, the DNA is TGTGCCAGTAGTTCCGGGACTCAGAACTATGGCTACACCTTC.

The genes are TRBV14 and TRBJ1-4; D perhaps matches TRBD1 (5 bases). V was trimmed by 4 bases and J by 7 bases, leaving 16 bases between them. Per the germline V gene, CDR1 is SGHDN and CDR2 is FVKESK. CDR3 length: 15 amino acids. The CDR3 DNA reads TGTGCCAGCAGCCCCGGGGGGGGAGGAGCTGAAAAACTGTTTTTT. As protein: CASSPGGGGAEKLFF.

This clone appeared a single time. The V and J genes are TRBV27 and TRBJ2-1, with D unclear. V lost 2 bases and J lost 11, with 7 bases in between. This CDR3 contains 11 residues. Germline V gene data show CDR1 as MNHEY and CDR2 as SMNVEV (reference sequence). CDR3 sequence reads: CASSLLDKQFF. In nucleotides, the CDR3 is TGTGCCAGCAGTTTACTAGATAAGCAGTTCTTC.

The V gene is TRBV28, the J gene TRBJ1-2; D is unclear. The CDR3 sequence is 15 residues long. Germline lookup yields CDR1 MDHEN and CDR2 SYDVKM. V lost 5 bases and J 0 bases, leaving 13 bases between the germline ends. The CDR3 protein is CASSREGFPNYGYTF. For the CDR3, the DNA is TGTGCCAGCAGTCGGGAGGGTTTCCCTAACTATGGCTACACCTTC.

This clone was seen more than once but under ten times. The CDR3 loop reads CASSLQGNTEAFF. The CDR3 DNA reads as TGTGCCAGCAGCTTACAGGGGAACACTGAAGCTTTCTTT. V gene TRBV7-9 combines with J gene TRBJ1-1, with a possible D match to TRBD1 (5 bases). CDR3 length: 13 residues. Trimming pared 2 bases from V and 1 base from J, leaving 5 bases between. Germline lookup yields CDR1 SEHNR and CDR2 FQNEAQ (reference sequence).

This sequence joins TRBV2 and TRBJ2-1; 8 nucleotides line up with TRBD2. V lost 7 bases and J lost 7; bases outside the gene matches: 9. Germline values: CDR1 SNHLY, CDR2 FYNNEI. The CDR3 contains 14 residues. For the CDR3, the DNA is TGTGCCAGCATATTTGAAGCGGGAGTTAATGAGCAGTTCTTC. Amino acid sequence: CASIFEAGVNEQFF.

The V gene is TRBV27, the J gene TRBJ2-1, with D possibly being TRBD2 (6 bases). The CDR3 loop spans 13 amino acids. Germline V gene data show CDR1 as MNHEY and CDR2 as SMNVEV (reference sequence). Trimming pared 3 bases from V and 6 bases from J, leaving 9 bases between. The CDR3 coding sequence is TGTGCCAGCAGTTTCGGGGGATCCAATGAGCAGTTCTTC. It encodes CASSFGGSNEQFF.

This chain connects TRBV29-1 to TRBJ2-5; TRBD2 agrees at 11 bases. CDR3 length equals 15 residues. Germline CDR1 is SQVTM and CDR2 is ANQGSEA. V dropped 3 bases and J dropped 5; count of bases not matched to a gene: 8. Here the CDR3 reads CSVDVVAGGPETQYF. CDR3 bases: TGCAGCGTTGACGTGGTAGCGGGAGGGCCGGAGACCCAGTACTTC. The whole variable domain, remainder taken from reference TRBV29-1 and TRBJ2-5, is SAVISQKPSRDICQRGTSLTIQCQVDSQVTMMFWYRQQPGQSLTLIATANQGSEATYESGFVIDKFPISRPNLTFSTLTVSNMSPEDSSIYLCSVDVVAGGPETQYFGPGTRLLVL.